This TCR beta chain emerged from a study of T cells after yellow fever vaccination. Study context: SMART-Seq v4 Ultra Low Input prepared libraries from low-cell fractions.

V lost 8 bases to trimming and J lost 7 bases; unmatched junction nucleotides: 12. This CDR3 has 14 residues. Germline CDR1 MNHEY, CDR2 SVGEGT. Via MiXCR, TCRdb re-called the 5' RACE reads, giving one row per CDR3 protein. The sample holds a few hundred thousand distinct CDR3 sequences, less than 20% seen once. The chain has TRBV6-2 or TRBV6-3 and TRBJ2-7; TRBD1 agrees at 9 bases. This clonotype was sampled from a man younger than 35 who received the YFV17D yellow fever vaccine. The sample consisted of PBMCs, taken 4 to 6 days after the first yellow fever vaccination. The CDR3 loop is CASRTGTGHREQYV. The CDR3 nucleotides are TGTGCCAGCCGTACCGGGACAGGGCATCGGGAGCAGTACGTC.